The 18 T cell receptor beta chains in this list originate from one sample, sequenced in a study of T cell responses to AZD1222 COVID-19 vaccine. Only in-frame clones appear in the TCRdb table, and some are missing; sequencing was by immunoSEQ multiplex PCR. Of 130,000 or so clones detected, roughly 89% appear once; the ten largest clones hold around 8%. Source: peripheral blood, taken 28 days after the second dose of the MenACWY control vaccine. Source of these receptors: an adult who received the MenACWY meningococcal vaccine as a control.

The chain employs TRBV24-1 and TRBJ2-7; tentatively, D is TRBD1 (6 bases). This CDR3 region has 13 residues. Germline V lookup: CDR1 KGHDR, CDR2 SFDVKD. V was trimmed by 6 bases and J by 4 bases, leaving 12 bases between them. The CDR3 bases are TGTGCCACCAGTATCGGCAGGGGATACGAGCAGTACTTC. Translation gives CATSIGRGYEQYF.

The rearrangement links TRBV28 to TRBJ2-3, with 9 bases that match TRBD2. Germline CDR1 is MDHEN and CDR2 is SYDVKM. This CDR3 has 15 amino acids. V shed 5 bases and J 1 base; nucleotides not matched to a gene: 4. The CDR3: CASSPQRGGTDTQYF. The CDR3 DNA reads TGTGCCAGCAGTCCACAGCGGGGGGGCACAGATACGCAGTATTTT.

V usage is TRBV4-2 and J usage is TRBJ2-7; TRBD2 is a possible D gene (6 bases). V was cut by 1 base and J by 3 bases, with 16 bases left in between. Germline CDR1 is LGHNA and CDR2 is YNFKEQ. This CDR3 spans 16 amino acids. In DNA form, the CDR3 reads TGTGCCAGCAGCCAAGTCGCAGGGTCCGGGAGCTACGAGCAGTACTTC. This translates into CASSQVAGSGSYEQYF.

This chain connects TRBV7-2 to TRBJ2-1; the match to TRBD2 covers 10 bases. The CDR3 is 15 residues long. Per the germline V gene, CDR1 is SGHTA and CDR2 is FQGNSA. Trimming cost V 8 bases and J 7 bases; bases outside gene matches: 11. CDR3 in amino acids: CASRRAGGSGNEQFF. The CDR3 coding sequence is TGTGCCAGCCGTAGAGCGGGAGGGTCAGGGAATGAGCAGTTCTTC.

The chain links TRBV28 to TRBJ2-7; 8 bases are a match to TRBD2. The junction had 4 bases not matched to a gene; V was cut back by 2 bases and J by 1 base. Germline-derived CDR1 and CDR2 are MDHEN and SYDVKM. The CDR3 is 15 residues long. This CDR3 reads CASSLRSGKSYEQYF. CDR3 DNA: TGTGCCAGCAGTTTACGTAGCGGGAAGTCCTACGAGCAGTACTTC.

This chain connects TRBV6-2 or TRBV6-3 to TRBJ2-3, with D possibly TRBD1 on 6 matching bases. The CDR3 runs 16 residues. V was pared by 2 bases and J by 3 bases, with 15 bases between. The germline CDR1 and CDR2 sequences are MNHEY and SVGEGT. CDR3 sequence: CASSYGAQGSTDTQYF. CDR3 DNA sequence: TGTGCCAGCAGTTACGGGGCACAGGGTTCAACAGATACGCAGTATTTT.

Written as DNA, the CDR3 is TGTGCCAGCAGTTTCGGTCTCAGGGGGGTAGGGAAGGGCACTGAAGCTTTCTTT. Its protein product is CASSFGLRGVGKGTEAFF. This chain joins TRBV27 and TRBJ1-1; TRBD1 agrees at 7 bases. The germline CDR1 and CDR2 sequences are MNHEY and SMNVEV (reference sequence). The CDR3 has 18 residues. With 3 bases clipped from V and 4 bases from J, the junction kept 17 bases outside the gene matches.

This chain joins TRBV5-8 and TRBJ1-1; the match to TRBD1 covers 11 bases. The CDR3 extends over 20 amino acids. Germline values: CDR1 SGHTS, CDR2 YDEGEE. The V and J ends lost 4 bases and 4 bases, in that order; junction bases with no gene match: 21. The DNA of the CDR3 is TGTGCCAGCAGCCCTAGGGGCCAATGGGACAGGGGGATTTGGGCCACTGAAGCTTTCTTT. Translated, it gives CASSPRGQWDRGIWATEAFF.

This chain uses TRBV6-5 with TRBJ2-7; 8 bases map to TRBD1. The germline V gene encodes CDR1 MNHEY and CDR2 SVGAGI. This CDR3 spans 12 amino acids. Unmatched junction bases numbered 3, after V lost 6 bases and J lost 5 bases. CDR3 residues: CASRSQGDEQYF. For the CDR3, the DNA is TGTGCCAGCAGGTCACAGGGGGACGAGCAGTACTTC.

The chain is built from TRBV30 and TRBJ2-7, with D tentatively TRBD1 (5 bases). The length of the CDR3 is 11 residues. Trimming left V 4 bases short and J 6 bases short, with 10 bases between. Germline values: CDR1 GTSNPN, CDR2 SVGIG (reference sequence). The chain's CDR3 is CAWTGKREQYF. The CDR3 nucleotides are TGTGCCTGGACAGGGAAACGCGAGCAGTACTTC.

This chain connects TRBV2 to TRBJ1-5, with D tentatively TRBD1 (5 bases). V was cut by 7 bases and J by 6 bases, with 19 bases left in between. The CDR3 runs to 15 residues. Per the germline V gene, CDR1 is SNHLY and CDR2 is FYNNEI. The CDR3 spells CASTAGEGQGQPQHF. The CDR3 DNA reads TGTGCCAGCACCGCCGGGGAGGGGCAGGGTCAGCCCCAGCATTTT.

This rearrangement joins TRBV6-2 or TRBV6-3 to TRBJ2-2; D is perhaps TRBD1 or TRBD2 (6 bases each). The CDR3 is 14 residues long. Trimming stripped 4 bases from V and 3 bases from J, with 9 bases between. Germline CDR1 MNHEY, CDR2 SVGEGT. The CDR3 DNA reads as TGTGCCAGCAGTTGGGGGGCGCACACCGGGGAGCTGTTTTTT. Translation gives CASSWGAHTGELFF.

CDR3 residues: CAWRETGSGNQPQHF. The CDR3 nucleotides read TGTGCCTGGAGAGAGACAGGGTCGGGCAATCAGCCCCAGCATTTT. The V call is TRBV30, the J call TRBJ1-5; 7 nucleotides agree with TRBD1. The CDR3 sequence is 15 residues long. Trimming took 3 bases from V and 2 from J; bases not matched to a gene: 7. Germline V gene data show CDR1 as GTSNPN and CDR2 as SVGIG (reference sequence).

The rearrangement joins TRBV18 to TRBJ2-2, with 7 nucleotides matching TRBD1. From germline, CDR1 is KGHSH and CDR2 LQKENI. J lost 5 bases, V lost 3 bases, and 3 bases had no gene match. The CDR3 contains 14 residues. The CDR3 protein is CASSPTTGTGELFF. CDR3 nucleotide sequence: TGTGCCAGCTCACCGACGACAGGGACCGGGGAGCTGTTTTTT.

In this sample, this clone turned up a few times. This chain joins TRBV9 and TRBJ1-1; tentative D call: TRBD1 (6 bases). The CDR3 is 14 amino acids. Germline V gene lookup returns CDR1 SGDLS and CDR2 YYNGEE. The V end lost 4 bases, the J end lost 4 bases, and 14 bases lay between the germline ends. CDR3 sequence reads: CASSPGQSSTEAFF. The CDR3 nucleotides are TGTGCCAGCAGCCCGGGACAATCATCCACTGAAGCTTTCTTT.

The chain is built from TRBV7-2 and TRBJ2-7; weak D call: TRBD1 (7 bases). Trimming removed 4 bases from V and 6 bases from J, with 19 bases in between. The CDR3 extends over 15 amino acids. Germline-derived CDR1 and CDR2 are SGHTA and FQGNSA. This CDR3 is CASSSRGASGSEQYF. In DNA, the CDR3 is TGTGCCAGCAGCTCCAGGGGGGCGTCGGGGAGCGAGCAGTACTTC.

This chain uses TRBV5-1 with TRBJ1-5; no reliable D call. CDR3 length: 15 amino acids. Trimming cost V 4 bases and J 5 bases, with 16 bases left between them. Germline lookup yields CDR1 SGHRS and CDR2 YFSETQ. Written as DNA, the CDR3 is TGCGCCAGCAGCAAGGACGCAGGCTTCGATCAGCCCCAGCATTTT. This codes for CASSKDAGFDQPQHF.

The gene calls are TRBV5-1 and TRBJ2-3, with 7 bases that match TRBD1. From germline, CDR1 is SGHRS and CDR2 YFSETQ. The V and J ends lost 3 bases and 2 bases, in that order; junction bases with no gene match: 6. The CDR3 length is 15 residues. DNA of the CDR3: TGCGCCAGCAGCTCGGAGACAGGGTCCACAGATACGCAGTATTTT. Encoded protein: CASSSETGSTDTQYF.